The rows below give T cell receptor beta chains drawn from one sample of a study of T cell repertoires in cytomegalovirus infection. Their specific antigens are unknown. From the reads, TCRdb called clonotypes with MiXCR, one entry per CDR3 protein. This sample has fewer than 350,000 distinct CDR3 sequences, with approximately 32% found just once. The specimen was cultured PBMCs, collected from culture after CMV antigen stimulation. The receptor source for this set is a human donor in good health (CMV status not recorded). Some clones in this sample may be carry-over from other donors' samples. Both conserved end residues are part of each CDR3. D genes are given only for firm matches. Size tells how often a clone was seen (once, few, many) or the class of an expanded clone, and some rows leave it out.

few	TRBJ2-2	TRBV27	NA	CASSLSGVGNTGELFF	TGTGCCAGCAGTTTATCGGGGGTGGGGAACACCGGGGAGCTGTTTTTT
NA	TRBJ1-3	TRBV7-9	NA	CASSLDSLTSGNTIYF	TGTGCCAGCAGCTTAGACTCGCTTACTTCTGGAAACACCATATATTTT
few	TRBJ1-5	TRBV28	TRBD1	CASSRPGQGNQPQHF	TGTGCCAGCAGTCGCCCGGGACAGGGCAATCAGCCCCAGCATTTT
NA	TRBJ2-3	TRBV18	NA	CASSPFIQTSTDTQYF	TGTGCCAGCTCACCTTTTATCCAGACCAGCACAGATACGCAGTATTTT
few	TRBJ2-5	TRBV28	TRBD1	CASAEGARETQYF	TGTGCCAGCGCCGAGGGGGCGCGCGAGACCCAGTACTTC
NA	TRBJ2-7	TRBV7-6	NA	CASSGDSHSYEQYF	TGTGCCAGCAGCGGTGACAGCCACTCCTACGAGCAGTACTTC
NA	TRBJ2-1	TRBV6-4	TRBD1	CASSDSTGGNEQFF	TGTGCCAGCAGTGACTCGACAGGGGGCAATGAGCAGTTCTTC
NA	TRBJ1-5	TRBV24-1	NA	CATSDSGHQPQHF	TGTGCCACCAGTGATTCCGGGCATCAGCCCCAGCATTTT
many	TRBJ1-2	TRBV4-2	NA	CASSQAWALNYGYTF	TGTGCCAGCAGCCAAGCATGGGCCCTAAACTATGGCTACACCTTC
many	TRBJ2-7	TRBV7-2	TRBD1	CASSSEGQGSYEQYF	TGTGCCAGCAGCTCAGAGGGACAGGGGAGTTACGAGCAGTACTTC
many	TRBJ1-5	TRBV7-8	NA	CASSLVLWQGDQPQHF	TGTGCCAGCAGCTTAGTATTGTGGCAGGGTGATCAGCCCCAGCATTTT
few	TRBJ2-1	TRBV11-3	TRBD2	CASSLQLAVQYNEQFF	TGTGCCAGCAGCCTCCAACTAGCGGTACAGTACAATGAGCAGTTCTTC
NA	TRBJ2-3	TRBV28	NA	CASSSFTGLSDTQYF	TGTGCCAGCAGTTCCTTCACAGGGCTTTCCGATACGCAGTATTTT
NA	TRBJ2-2	TRBV24-1	TRBD1	CATSDLKGQSNTGELFF	TGTGCCACCAGTGATTTGAAGGGACAGTCAAACACCGGGGAGCTGTTTTTT
NA	TRBJ2-1	TRBV7-9	TRBD2	CASSLAGLLNEQFF	TGTGCCAGCAGCTTAGCGGGACTACTCAATGAGCAGTTCTTC
many	TRBJ2-3	TRBV7-9	NA	CASSGDLQRTDTQYF	TGTGCCAGCAGTGGAGACTTGCAACGCACAGATACGCAGTATTTT
NA	TRBJ2-3	TRBV27	TRBD2	CASRPFVAGPTDTQYF	TGTGCCAGCCGCCCCTTCGTAGCGGGACCCACAGATACGCAGTATTTT
NA	TRBJ1-3	TRBV4-2	NA	CASSQAVRSSGNTIYF	TGTGCCAGCAGCCAAGCTGTCAGGAGCTCTGGAAACACCATATATTTT
NA	TRBJ1-3	TRBV12-3/TRBV12-4	TRBD1	CASSRTGNGNTIYF	TGTGCCAGCAGCCGGACAGGGAATGGAAACACCATATATTTT
NA	TRBJ2-7	TRBV18	NA	CASSPPTGVYEQYF	TGTGCCAGCTCACCACCGACCGGGGTGTACGAGCAGTACTTC
many	TRBJ2-3	TRBV7-8	TRBD2	CASSTRLAGAPSTDTQYF	TGTGCCAGCAGCACCAGACTAGCGGGGGCCCCTAGCACAGATACGCAGTATTTT
NA	TRBJ2-7	TRBV18	TRBD1	CASSPSGQGTYEQYF	TGTGCCAGCTCACCATCGGGACAGGGTACCTACGAGCAGTACTTC
NA	TRBJ1-5	TRBV10-2	NA	CASSESRGDEPQHF	TGCGCCAGCAGTGAGTCAAGAGGGGATGAGCCCCAGCATTTT
NA	TRBJ2-3	TRBV24-1	TRBD2	CATGRGRKVTDTQYF	TGTGCCACAGGCCGCGGGAGAAAGGTCACAGATACGCAGTATTTT
NA	TRBJ2-2	TRBV28	TRBD2	CASSLPAGANTGELFF	TGTGCCAGCAGTCTACCTGCGGGGGCGAACACCGGGGAGCTGTTTTTT
few	TRBJ2-7	TRBV14	NA	CASSQARTEQYF	TGTGCCAGCAGCCAAGCCCGGACAGAGCAGTACTTC
NA	TRBJ2-1	TRBV7-2	TRBD2	CASSLGGLAGEQFF	TGTGCCAGCAGCTTGGGGGGACTAGCGGGTGAGCAGTTCTTC
NA	TRBJ2-7	TRBV5-6	NA	CASSFDGEQYF	TGTGCCAGCAGCTTCGACGGCGAGCAGTACTTC
NA	TRBJ2-7	TRBV28	NA	CASTPGGGGYEQYF	TGTGCCAGCACCCCCGGGGGCGGGGGCTACGAGCAGTACTTC
NA	TRBJ2-7	TRBV18	NA	CASSPRTSVNEQYF	TGTGCCAGCTCACCAAGGACTTCAGTCAACGAGCAGTACTTC
few	TRBJ1-1	TRBV28	NA	CASSPVVNTEAFF	TGTGCCAGCAGTCCTGTAGTGAACACTGAAGCTTTCTTT
NA	TRBJ2-7	TRBV7-9	TRBD1	CASSKDRAGSYEQYF	TGTGCCAGCAGCAAAGACAGGGCCGGCTCCTACGAGCAGTACTTC
few	TRBJ1-2	TRBV7-8	NA	CASSSFPGDDGYTF	TGTGCCAGCAGCTCCTTCCCGGGAGACGATGGCTACACCTTC